This section outlines one TCR beta chain sequence together with its context. Its antigen has not been determined. The input lacks base qualities; no much larger clone sits a single base away. The library came from RT-PCR. Sequencing used a NextSeq 550. TCRdb reworked the public reads: Q25 trimming with fastp, MiXCR clone assembly, productive beta chains retained. Each CDR3 protein appears once, grouped with its most common genes and DNA. This sample has 2,000 or so distinct CDR3 sequences in its table, and about 4.7% of those were observed once. The ten largest clones add up to about 29% of the sample. The record originates from a study of patients and donors after allogeneic stem cell transplantation (dated by TCRdb to 2020 to 2022). The CDR3 measures 13 amino acids from cysteine to phenylalanine. The sequence is cut down to CDR3 DNA, 39 bases in frame from base 1. Relative to germline, V is missing 9 bases and J is missing 6 bases, with 11 bases of the junction outside any gene match.

This chain is built from TRBV12-3 or TRBV12-4 and TRBJ2-7, and 7 junctional nucleotides match TRBD2. The TCR originated in a human donor who was either an allogeneic HSCT recipient or a stem cell or donor lymphocyte infusion donor (not recorded which). It is not recorded whose cells these are; they may come from a transplant donor. Sequencing was carried out using blood, either unsorted or a sorted T cell fraction (not recorded which). The DNA sequence reads TGTGCCAGTCGGTCTAGCGGCCTCCGCGAGCAGTACTTC. The translation is CASRSSGLREQYF.